These 5 T cell receptor beta chains originate from one sample sequenced in a study of regulatory T cells in long-lasting Graves disease. Construction of the TCR beta libraries employed iRepertoire HTBI primers in conjunction with Arm-PCR of CDR3 regions. TCRdb re-called the multiplex PCR reads through MiXCR, storing one row per CDR3 protein. The sample has about 310,000 distinct CDR3 sequences; 15% to 20% are singletons. Time point described: newly diagnosed GD, antithyroid drugs for less than 3 months. RNA extracted from PBMCs served as the sequencing template. The sequencing used peripheral blood mononuclear cells (PBMCs), collected at new diagnosis, from a patient treated with antithyroid drugs. These TCRs come from a female donor with Graves disease.

In regard to this clonotype: This clone may be a read error of a much larger clone one base away. The conserved final phenylalanine or tryptophan is absent from the CDR3, which likely points to a read error. V and J are TRBV13 and TRBJ2-1; TRBD1 agrees at 9 bases. The germline V gene has CDR1 PRHDT and CDR2 FYEKMQ (reference sequence). V lost 5 bases, J lost 6 bases, and 8 bases stayed unmatched. The CDR3 loop spans 15 amino acids. The CDR3 sequence is CASSEPGQGRNEQFC. The CDR3, as DNA: TGTGCCAGCAGCGAACCGGGACAGGGTCGCAATGAGCAGTTCTGC.

On this clonotype itself: Just one base apart from a much larger clone, this may be a read error. The chain has TRBV28 and TRBJ1-3; D gene ambiguous. In germline, CDR1 is MDHEN, CDR2 SYDVKM. The CDR3 extends over 16 amino acids. The CDR3 loop reads CASSSSARVSGNTINF. Written as DNA, the CDR3 is TGTGCCAGCAGTTCCTCTGCACGGGTCTCTGGAAACACCATAAATTTT.

This clonotype was detected ten times or more. This chain uses TRBV11-2 with TRBJ2-5, with D possibly being TRBD2 (6 bases). Germline V gene data show CDR1 as SGHAT and CDR2 as FQNNGV. This CDR3 has 13 residues. Trimming pared 7 bases from V and 4 bases from J, leaving 13 bases between. The CDR3 sequence: CASIPVGGETQYF. The CDR3 region has the DNA TGTGCCAGCATTCCTGTGGGGGGAGAGACCCAGTACTTC.

The chain joins TRBV12-3 or TRBV12-4 to TRBJ2-1, with 9 bases lining up with TRBD1. CDR3 size: 15 residues. J was trimmed by 3 bases and V by 6 bases; bases with no gene match: 6. CDR3 nucleotide sequence: TGTGCCAGCAGACTACCGGGACAGGGCTACAATGAGCAGTTCTTC. This translates into CASRLPGQGYNEQFF.

This clonotype appeared a single time. A far larger clone is just one base off, so this is likely a read error. The J gene is TRBJ1-6, the V gene TRBV12-3 or TRBV12-4; unclear D gene. The CDR3 runs to 15 residues. The CDR3 sequence: CAGSQRTFTNSPLHF. The CDR3 DNA reads as TGTGCCGGCAGCCAAAGGACCTTTACGAATTCACCCCTCCACTTT.